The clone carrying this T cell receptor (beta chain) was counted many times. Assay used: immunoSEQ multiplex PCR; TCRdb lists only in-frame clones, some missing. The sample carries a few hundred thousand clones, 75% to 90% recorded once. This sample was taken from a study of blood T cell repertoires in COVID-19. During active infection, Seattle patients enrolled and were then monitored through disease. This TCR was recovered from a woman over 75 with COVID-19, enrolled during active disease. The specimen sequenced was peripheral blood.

CDR3 region: CASSQDPSGTSLGEQYF. In DNA form, the CDR3 reads TGTGCCAGCAGCCAAGATCCTAGCGGGACCTCCTTAGGGGAGCAGTACTTC. The rearrangement uses TRBV4-2 and TRBJ2-7; 9 bases line up with TRBD2. The germline gives CDR1 LGHNA, CDR2 YNFKEQ. This CDR3 is built from 17 residues. With V trimmed by 0 bases and J by 7 bases, 13 bases remained unmatched.